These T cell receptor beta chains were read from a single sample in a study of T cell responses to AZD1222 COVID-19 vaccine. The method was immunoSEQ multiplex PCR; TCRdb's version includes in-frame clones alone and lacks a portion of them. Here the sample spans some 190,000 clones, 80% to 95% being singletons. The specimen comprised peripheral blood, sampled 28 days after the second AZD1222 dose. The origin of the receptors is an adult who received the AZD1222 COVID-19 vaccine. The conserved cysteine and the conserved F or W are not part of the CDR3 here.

ASSPGVQGEAF	TRBV10-1
ASSQVSGLAGGEFSYEQY	TRBV4-1
ASRPTVETFSGANVLT	TRBV27
ASSQAPGQETYEQY	TRBV4-2
ASRPVGTAYTEAF	TRBV5-1
ASSPGDRMTEAF	TRBV18
ARGGYREQY	TRBV2
ASSYGVSSYEQY	TRBV6-5
ASSLVGYEQY	TRBV7-9
AIRATENTEAF	TRBV10-3
ASRRMGGTEAF	TRBV4-3
ASSKGGRLF	TRBV12-3/TRBV12-4
ASTLGGVAEAF	TRBV12-3/TRBV12-4
ASSARQINTGELF	TRBV9
ASSLAGGGDTQY	TRBV28
ASSSFRGLNTEAF	TRBV5-6
ARSLAAGTVNSPLH	TRBV5-3
ATSDFSFAVGETQY	TRBV24-1
ASIRTARNTEAF	TRBV19
ASSQDLTGTYEQY	TRBV3-1/TRBV3-2
ASSLGASGGDTQY	TRBV7-3
ASSLNRGREEKLF	TRBV2